This TCR beta chain was sequenced in a study of T cells after yellow fever vaccination. Study background: Researchers used SMART-Seq v4 Ultra Low Input to prepare fractions that had low cell numbers.

In germline, CDR1 is MGHDK, CDR2 SYGVNS. The CDR3 consists of 14 residues. V trimming: 3 bases; J trimming: 8 bases; junction bases outside the gene matches: 3. MiXCR was run by TCRdb on the 5' RACE reads, yielding one entry per CDR3 protein. The sample consists of a few hundred thousand distinct CDR3 sequences, about a sixth of them appearing once. This clonotype appeared a few times. Its antigen is as yet unknown. Findings of the study overall: One caveat is that FACS-sorted repertoires could contain abundant clonotypes contaminating from the bulk population. Detected again after the booster were most primary-vaccination clones, at roughly 95% CD4 and 70% to 90% CD8.

The genes are TRBV25-1 and TRBJ1-4; 10 bases agree with TRBD1. Sequenced material: PBMCs, taken 5 to 6 days after the first yellow fever vaccination. This clonotype originated in a man between 18 and 35 years old who received the YFV17D yellow fever vaccine. CDR3: CASSDWTGGEKLFF. The DNA of the CDR3 is TGTGCCAGCAGTGATTGGACAGGGGGAGAAAAACTGTTTTTT.